This T cell receptor beta chain originates from a study of blood T cells in healthy people across ages. Whole-study context: When template switching was applied, about one barcoded beta molecule was captured per two T cells. The study's findings and limits: Higher diversity, along with more naive CD4+ cells, distinguished long-lived donors from aged donors. Observed TCR beta diversity per million T cells went down as age went up. This fall followed a roughly linear course with age.

Combining a sample-barcoded 5' primer with a J-beta primer mix, a second PCR ran for 7 to 11 cycles. TCRdb reprocessed the 5' RACE reads with MiXCR, giving one entry per CDR3 protein. The data contain approximately 800,000 distinct CDR3 sequences, 55% to 65% of them singletons. V shed 3 bases and J shed 9 bases, with 9 bases lying between them. CDR3 length: 11 amino acids. A word on this clonotype: The antigen is unknown.

The sequenced sample was blood. The clonotype originates from a man in his thirties or forties in good health. The rearrangement links TRBV12-3 or TRBV12-4 to TRBJ2-7, with unresolved D. The CDR3 here is CASSFLELQYF. Written as DNA, the CDR3 is TGTGCCAGCAGTTTTTTGGAATTGCAGTACTTC.